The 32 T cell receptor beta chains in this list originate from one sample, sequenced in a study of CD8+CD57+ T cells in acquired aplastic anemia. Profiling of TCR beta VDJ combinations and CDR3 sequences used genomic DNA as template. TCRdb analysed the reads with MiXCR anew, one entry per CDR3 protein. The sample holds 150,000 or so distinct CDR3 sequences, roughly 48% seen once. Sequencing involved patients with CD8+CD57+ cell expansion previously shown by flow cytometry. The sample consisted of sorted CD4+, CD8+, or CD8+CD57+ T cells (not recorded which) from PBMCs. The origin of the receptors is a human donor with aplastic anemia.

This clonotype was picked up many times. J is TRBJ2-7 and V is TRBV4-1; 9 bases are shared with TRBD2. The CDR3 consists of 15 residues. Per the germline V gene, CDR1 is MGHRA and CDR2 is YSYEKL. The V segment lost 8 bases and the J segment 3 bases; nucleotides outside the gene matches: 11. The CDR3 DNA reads TGCGCCAGCCGAATGATAGCGGGGGCGATCTACGAGCAGTACTTC. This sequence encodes CASRMIAGAIYEQYF.

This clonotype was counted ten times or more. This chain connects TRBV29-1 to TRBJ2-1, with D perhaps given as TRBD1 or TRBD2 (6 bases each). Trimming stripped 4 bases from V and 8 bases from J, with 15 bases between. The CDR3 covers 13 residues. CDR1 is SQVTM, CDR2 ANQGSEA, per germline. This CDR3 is CSVVRGAGDEQFF. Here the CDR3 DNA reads TGCAGCGTTGTTAGGGGGGCCGGGGATGAGCAGTTCTTC.

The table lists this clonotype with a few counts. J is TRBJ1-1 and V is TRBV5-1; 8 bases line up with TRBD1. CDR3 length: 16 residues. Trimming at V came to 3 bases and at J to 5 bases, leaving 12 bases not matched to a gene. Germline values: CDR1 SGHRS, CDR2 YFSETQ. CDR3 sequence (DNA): TGCGCCAGCAGCTACTTTCGGATACAGGGGGGGACTGAAGCTTTCTTT. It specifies CASSYFRIQGGTEAFF.

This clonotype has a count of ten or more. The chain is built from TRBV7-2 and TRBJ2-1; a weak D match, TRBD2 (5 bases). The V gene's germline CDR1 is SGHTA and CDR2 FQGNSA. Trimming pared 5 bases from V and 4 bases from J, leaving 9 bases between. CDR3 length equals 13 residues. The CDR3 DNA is TGTGCCAGCAGCAAGGCGGGTTACAATGAGCAGTTCTTC. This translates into CASSKAGYNEQFF.

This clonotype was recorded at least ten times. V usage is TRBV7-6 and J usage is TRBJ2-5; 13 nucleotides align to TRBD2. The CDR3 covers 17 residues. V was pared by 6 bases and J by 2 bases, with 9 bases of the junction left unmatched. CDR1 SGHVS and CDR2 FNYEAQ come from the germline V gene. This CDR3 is CASSLLAGGQTQETQYF. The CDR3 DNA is TGTGCCAGCAGTTTACTAGCGGGGGGGCAGACACAAGAGACCCAGTACTTC.

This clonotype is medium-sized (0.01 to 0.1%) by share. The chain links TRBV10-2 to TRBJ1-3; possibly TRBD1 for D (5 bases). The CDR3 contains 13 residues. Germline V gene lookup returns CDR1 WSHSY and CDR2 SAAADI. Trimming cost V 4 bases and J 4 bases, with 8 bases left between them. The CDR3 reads CASSVSGGNTIYF. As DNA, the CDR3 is TGCGCCAGCAGTGTCTCAGGGGGAAACACCATATATTTT.

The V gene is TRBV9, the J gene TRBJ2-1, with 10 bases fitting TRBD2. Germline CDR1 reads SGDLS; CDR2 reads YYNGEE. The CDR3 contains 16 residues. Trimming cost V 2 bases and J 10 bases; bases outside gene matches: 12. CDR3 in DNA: TGTGCCAGCAGCGTTACGGGACTAGCGAGGGTCTACGAGCAGTTCTTC. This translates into CASSVTGLARVYEQFF.

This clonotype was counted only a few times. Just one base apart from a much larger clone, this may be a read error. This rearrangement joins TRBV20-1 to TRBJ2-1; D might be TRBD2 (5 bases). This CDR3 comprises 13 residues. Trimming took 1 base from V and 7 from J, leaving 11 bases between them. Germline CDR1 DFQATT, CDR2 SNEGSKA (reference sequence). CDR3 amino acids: CSARALAGNEQFF. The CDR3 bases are TGCAGTGCTAGAGCCTTGGCGGGTAATGAGCAGTTCTTC.

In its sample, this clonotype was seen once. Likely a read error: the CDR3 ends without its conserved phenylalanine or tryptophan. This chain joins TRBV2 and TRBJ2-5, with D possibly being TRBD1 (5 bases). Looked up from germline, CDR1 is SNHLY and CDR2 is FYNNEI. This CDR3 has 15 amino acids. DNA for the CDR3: TGCGCCAGCAGGGAACAGTTGACCCGTCAAGAGACCCAGTACCTC. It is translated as CASREQLTRQETQYL.

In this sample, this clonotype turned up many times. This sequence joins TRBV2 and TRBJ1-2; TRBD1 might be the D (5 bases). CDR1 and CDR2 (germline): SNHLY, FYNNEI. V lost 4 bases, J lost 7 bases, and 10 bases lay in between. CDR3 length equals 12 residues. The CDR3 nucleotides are TGTGCCAGCAGTGCCGGGGGGTCTGGCTACACCTTC. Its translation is CASSAGGSGYTF.

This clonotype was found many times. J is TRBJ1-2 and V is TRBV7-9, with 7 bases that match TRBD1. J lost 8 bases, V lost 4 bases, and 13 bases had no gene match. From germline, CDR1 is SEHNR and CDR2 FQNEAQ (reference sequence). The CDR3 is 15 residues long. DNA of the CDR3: TGTGCCAGCAGCTATACCCCGACAGGGACTCAGGGCTACACCTTC. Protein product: CASSYTPTGTQGYTF.

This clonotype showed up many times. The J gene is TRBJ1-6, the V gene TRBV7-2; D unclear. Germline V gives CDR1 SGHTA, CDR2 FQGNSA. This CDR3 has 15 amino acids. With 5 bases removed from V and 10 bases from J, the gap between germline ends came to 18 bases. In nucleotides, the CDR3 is TGTGCCAGCAGCCCCTTGGTACTAGCGGGGTCACCCCTCCACTTT. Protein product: CASSPLVLAGSPLHF.

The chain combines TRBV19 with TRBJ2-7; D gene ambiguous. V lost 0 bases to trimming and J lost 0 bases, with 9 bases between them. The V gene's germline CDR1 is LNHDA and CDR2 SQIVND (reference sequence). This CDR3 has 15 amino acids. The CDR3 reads CASSIEVGSSYEQYF. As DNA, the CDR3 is TGTGCCAGTAGTATAGAGGTGGGCAGCTCCTACGAGCAGTACTTC.

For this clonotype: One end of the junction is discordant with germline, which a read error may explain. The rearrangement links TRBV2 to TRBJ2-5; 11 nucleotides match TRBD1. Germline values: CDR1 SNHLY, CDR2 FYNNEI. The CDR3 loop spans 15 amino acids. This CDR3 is CASTPGTGGQETQYF. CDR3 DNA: TGTGCCAGCACCCCCGGGACAGGGGGACAAGAGACTCAGTACTTC.

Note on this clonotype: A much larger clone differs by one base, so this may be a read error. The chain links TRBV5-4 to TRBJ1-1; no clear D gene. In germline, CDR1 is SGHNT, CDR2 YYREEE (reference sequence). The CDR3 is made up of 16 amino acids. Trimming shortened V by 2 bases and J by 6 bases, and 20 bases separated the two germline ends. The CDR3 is CASSFPSLAGSAEAFF. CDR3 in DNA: TGTGCCAGCAGCTTCCCGTCCCTAGCTGGGAGCGCTGAAGCTTTCTTT.

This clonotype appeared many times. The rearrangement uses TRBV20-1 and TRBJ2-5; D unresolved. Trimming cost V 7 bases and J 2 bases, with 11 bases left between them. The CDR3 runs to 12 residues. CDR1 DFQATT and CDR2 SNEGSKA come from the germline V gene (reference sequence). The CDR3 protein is CSVSQEQETQYF. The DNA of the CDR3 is TGCAGTGTCTCCCAGGAGCAAGAGACCCAGTACTTC.

CDR3 region: CSAREDRGRPGAFF. The CDR3 DNA reads as TGCAGTGCTAGAGAGGACAGGGGCAGGCCTGGAGCTTTCTTT. This chain links TRBV20-1 with TRBJ2-5; TRBD1 agrees at 9 bases. The DNA end is a closer match to TRBJ1-1, so the J assignment may be wrong. The CDR3 contains 14 residues. The germline CDR1 and CDR2 sequences are DFQATT and SNEGSKA (reference sequence).

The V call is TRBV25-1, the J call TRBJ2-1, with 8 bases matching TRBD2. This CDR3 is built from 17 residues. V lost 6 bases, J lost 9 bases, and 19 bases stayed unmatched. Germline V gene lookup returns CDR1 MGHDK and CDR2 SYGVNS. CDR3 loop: CASSQGGLVGGAGEQFF. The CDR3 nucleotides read TGTGCCAGCAGCCAAGGGGGACTAGTAGGAGGGGCAGGTGAGCAGTTCTTC.

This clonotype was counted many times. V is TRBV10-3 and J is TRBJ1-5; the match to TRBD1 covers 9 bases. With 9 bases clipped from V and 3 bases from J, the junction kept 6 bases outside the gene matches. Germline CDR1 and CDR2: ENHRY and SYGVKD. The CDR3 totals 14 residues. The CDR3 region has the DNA TGTGCCATTAACCGGGACAGGGACAATCAGCCCCAGCATTTT. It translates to CAINRDRDNQPQHF.

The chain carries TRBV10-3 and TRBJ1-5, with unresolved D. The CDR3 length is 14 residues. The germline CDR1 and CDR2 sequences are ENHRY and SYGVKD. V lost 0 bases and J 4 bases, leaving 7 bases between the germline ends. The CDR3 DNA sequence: TGTGCCATCAGTGAGTCACAGTTTAATCAGCCCCAGCATTTT. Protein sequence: CAISESQFNQPQHF.

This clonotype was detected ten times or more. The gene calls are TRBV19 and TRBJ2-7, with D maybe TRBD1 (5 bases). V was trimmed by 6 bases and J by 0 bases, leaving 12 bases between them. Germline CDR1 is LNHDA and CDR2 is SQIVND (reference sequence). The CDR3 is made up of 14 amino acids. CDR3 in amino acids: CASSPWTTSYEQYF. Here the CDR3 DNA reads TGTGCCAGTAGCCCCTGGACAACCTCCTACGAGCAGTACTTC.

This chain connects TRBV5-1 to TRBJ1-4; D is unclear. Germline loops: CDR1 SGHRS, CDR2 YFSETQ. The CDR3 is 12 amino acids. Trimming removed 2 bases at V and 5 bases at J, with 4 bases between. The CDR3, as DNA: TGCGCCAGCAGCTTCCAAAATGAAAAACTGTTTTTT. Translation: CASSFQNEKLFF. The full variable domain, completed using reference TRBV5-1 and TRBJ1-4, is KAGVTQTPRYLIKTRGQQVTLSCSPISGHRSVSWYQQTPGQGLQFLFEYFSETQRNKGNFPGRFSGRQFSNSRSEMNVSTLELGDSALYLCASSFQNEKLFFGSGTQLSVL.

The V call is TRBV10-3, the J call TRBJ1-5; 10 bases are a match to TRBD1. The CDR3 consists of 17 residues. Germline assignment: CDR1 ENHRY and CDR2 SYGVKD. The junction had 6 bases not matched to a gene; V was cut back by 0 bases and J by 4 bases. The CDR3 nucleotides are TGTGCCATCAGTGAGTCGAGAGGGGACAGGGGTAATCAGCCCCAGCATTTT. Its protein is CAISESRGDRGNQPQHF.

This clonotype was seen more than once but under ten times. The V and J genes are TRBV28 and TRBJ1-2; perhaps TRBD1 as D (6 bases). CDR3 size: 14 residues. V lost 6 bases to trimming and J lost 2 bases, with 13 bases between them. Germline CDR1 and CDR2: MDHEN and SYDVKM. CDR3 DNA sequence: TGTGCCAGCAGCACCCGAGGGGGAAACTATGGCTACACCTTC. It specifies CASSTRGGNYGYTF.

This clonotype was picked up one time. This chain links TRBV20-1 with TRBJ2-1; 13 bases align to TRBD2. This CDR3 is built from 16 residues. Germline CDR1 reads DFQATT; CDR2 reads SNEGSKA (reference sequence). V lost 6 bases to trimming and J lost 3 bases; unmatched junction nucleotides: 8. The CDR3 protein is CSAYGTSGKFYNEQFF. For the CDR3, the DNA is TGCAGTGCCTACGGGACTAGCGGGAAGTTCTACAATGAGCAGTTCTTC.

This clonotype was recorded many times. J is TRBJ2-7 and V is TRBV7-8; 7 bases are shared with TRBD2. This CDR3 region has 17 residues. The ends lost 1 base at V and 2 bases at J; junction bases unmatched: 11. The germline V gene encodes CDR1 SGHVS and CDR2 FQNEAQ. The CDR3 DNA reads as TGTGCCAGCAGCTTAGGTTATCGCGGGGGAAGGCCCTACGAGCAGTACTTC. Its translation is CASSLGYRGGRPYEQYF.

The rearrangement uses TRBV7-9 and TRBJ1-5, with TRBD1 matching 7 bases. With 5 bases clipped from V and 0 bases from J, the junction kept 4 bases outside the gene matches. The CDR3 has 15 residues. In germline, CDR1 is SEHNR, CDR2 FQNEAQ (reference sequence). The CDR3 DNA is TGTGCCAGCAGCCCCGGACAGGATAGCAATCAGCCCCAGCATTTT. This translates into CASSPGQDSNQPQHF.

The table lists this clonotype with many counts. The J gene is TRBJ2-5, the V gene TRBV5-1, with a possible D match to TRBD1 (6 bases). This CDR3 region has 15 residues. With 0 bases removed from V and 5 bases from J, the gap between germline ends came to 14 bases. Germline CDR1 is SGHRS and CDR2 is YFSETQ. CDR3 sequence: CASSLGSSQGETQYF. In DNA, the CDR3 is TGCGCCAGCAGCTTGGGATCTAGTCAGGGGGAGACCCAGTACTTC.

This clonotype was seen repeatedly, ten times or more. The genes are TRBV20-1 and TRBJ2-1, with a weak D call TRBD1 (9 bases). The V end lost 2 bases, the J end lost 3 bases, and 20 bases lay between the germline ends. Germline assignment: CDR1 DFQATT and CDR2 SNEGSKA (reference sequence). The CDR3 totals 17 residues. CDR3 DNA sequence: TGCAGTGCTAGAAATACAGGGGGCGCGGGGGGCTACAATGAGCAGTTCTTC. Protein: CSARNTGGAGGYNEQFF.

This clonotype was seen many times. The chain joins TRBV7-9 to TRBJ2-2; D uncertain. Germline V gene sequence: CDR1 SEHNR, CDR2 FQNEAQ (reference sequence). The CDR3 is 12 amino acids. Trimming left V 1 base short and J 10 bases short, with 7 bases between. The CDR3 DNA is TGTGCCAGCAGCTTAGTTTGGCAGGAGCTGTTTTTT. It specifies CASSLVWQELFF.

The CDR3 here is CAITRQAADTQYF. CDR3 sequence (DNA): TGTGCCATCACCCGCCAGGCGGCAGATACGCAGTATTTT. V and J are TRBV10-3 and TRBJ2-3; unclear D gene. The germline V gene has CDR1 ENHRY and CDR2 SYGVKD. Trimming shortened V by 7 bases and J by 4 bases, and 12 bases separated the two germline ends. This CDR3 comprises 13 residues.

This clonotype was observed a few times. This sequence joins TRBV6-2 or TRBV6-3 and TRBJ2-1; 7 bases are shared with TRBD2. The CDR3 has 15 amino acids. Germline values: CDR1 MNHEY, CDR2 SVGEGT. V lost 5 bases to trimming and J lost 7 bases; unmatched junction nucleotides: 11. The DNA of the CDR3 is TGTGCCAGCAGTCCCCTGGGGGGGACCGGTAATGAGCAGTTCTTC. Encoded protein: CASSPLGGTGNEQFF.